The rows below give T cell receptor beta chains drawn from one sample of a study of cytotoxic CD8 clonotypes in ibrutinib-treated CLL. Sequenced by immunoSEQ multiplex PCR; TCRdb stores in-frame clones only, minus some. The sample contains roughly 220,000 clones, approximately 79% of which appear only once. Here the sequenced sample was PBMCs, taken after 12 months of ibrutinib treatment. These receptors were collected from a human donor with chronic lymphocytic leukemia. Both conserved end residues are part of each CDR3. Fields, in order: D gene, clone size, V gene, J gene, CDR3 protein, CDR3 DNA. The D gene is left open where the match is weak. The size entry is marked missing in some rows and otherwise reads once, few, many or a size class.

D: TRBD2
size: NA
V: TRBV19
J: TRBJ2-2
CDR3: CASSPAGTSGRVAGELFF
DNA: TGTGCCAGTAGTCCCGCCGGGACTAGCGGGAGGGTAGCCGGGGAGCTGTTTTTT

D: TRBD1
size: NA
V: TRBV27
J: TRBJ2-1
CDR3: CASSSTRTGRNYNEQFF
DNA: TGTGCCAGCAGTTCGACCCGGACAGGGAGGAACTACAATGAGCAGTTCTTC

D: NA
size: NA
V: TRBV27
J: TRBJ2-5
CDR3: CASSRIGGDSQETQYF
DNA: TGTGCCAGCAGTCGGATAGGCGGGGACTCCCAAGAGACCCAGTACTTC

D: NA
size: NA
V: TRBV6-6
J: TRBJ1-2
CDR3: CASSYGWTDYGYTF
DNA: TGTGCCAGCAGTTATGGATGGACGGACTATGGCTACACCTTC

D: TRBD2
size: few
V: TRBV9
J: TRBJ2-2
CDR3: CASSVVTGGPVGELFF
DNA: TGTGCCAGCAGCGTAGTCACGGGAGGGCCGGTCGGGGAGCTGTTTTTT

D: NA
size: NA
V: TRBV18
J: TRBJ1-4
CDR3: CASSRDTDEKLFF
DNA: TGTGCCAGCTCAAGGGACACGGATGAAAAACTGTTTTTT

D: NA
size: few
V: TRBV2
J: TRBJ1-1
CDR3: CASSDSTEAFF
DNA: TGTGCCAGCAGCGACAGTACTGAAGCTTTCTTT

D: NA
size: NA
V: TRBV6-6
J: TRBJ1-1
CDR3: CASSSYGTEAFF
DNA: TGTGCCAGCAGCTCGTACGGGACTGAAGCTTTCTTT

D: TRBD1
size: NA
V: TRBV29-1
J: TRBJ1-1
CDR3: CSVVRWDRSRNTEAFF
DNA: TGCAGCGTTGTTAGGTGGGACAGGTCCCGAAACACTGAAGCTTTCTTT

D: NA
size: NA
V: TRBV6-5
J: TRBJ2-3
CDR3: CASSLLWAYTDTQYF
DNA: TGTGCCAGCAGCCTCCTTTGGGCCTACACAGATACGCAGTATTTT

D: NA
size: NA
V: TRBV13
J: TRBJ1-1
CDR3: CASSPLAGVKAFF
DNA: TGTGCCAGCAGCCCCCTGGCTGGGGTTAAAGCTTTCTTT

D: NA
size: few
V: TRBV7-8
J: TRBJ2-1
CDR3: CASSPWEGQALAYNEQFF
DNA: TGTGCCAGCAGCCCCTGGGAGGGACAGGCCCTCGCCTACAATGAGCAGTTCTTC

D: NA
size: NA
V: TRBV5-6
J: TRBJ2-1
CDR3: CASSLVDGNEQFF
DNA: TGTGCCAGCAGCTTAGTTGACGGCAATGAGCAGTTCTTC

D: TRBD2
size: NA
V: TRBV28
J: TRBJ2-3
CDR3: CASRPLAGFTDTQYF
DNA: TGTGCCAGCAGACCTCTAGCGGGCTTTACAGATACGCAGTATTTT

D: NA
size: NA
V: TRBV2
J: TRBJ1-1
CDR3: CASKKLVPNTEAFF
DNA: TGTGCCAGCAAAAAGCTTGTACCGAACACTGAAGCTTTCTTT

D: NA
size: NA
V: TRBV25-1
J: TRBJ1-1
CDR3: CASSEEVPPGAFF
DNA: TGTGCCAGCAGTGAGGAGGTTCCCCCGGGGGCCTTCTTT

D: NA
size: NA
V: TRBV2
J: TRBJ1-5
CDR3: CASSDAGPLEPQHF
DNA: TGTGCCAGCAGTGATGCGGGTCCTCTAGAGCCCCAGCATTTT

D: NA
size: NA
V: TRBV6-5
J: TRBJ1-2
CDR3: CASSYSGDGYYGYTF
DNA: TGTGCCAGCAGTTACTCGGGGGACGGTTACTATGGCTACACCTTC

D: TRBD2
size: NA
V: TRBV7-6
J: TRBJ2-3
CDR3: CASSPSSGGATDTQYF
DNA: TGTGCCAGCAGCCCAAGTAGCGGGGGGGCGACAGATACGCAGTATTTT

D: NA
size: once
V: TRBV11-3
J: TRBJ2-7
CDR3: CASSLGASSSYEQYF
DNA: TGTGCCAGCAGCTTAGGGGCCTCAAGCTCCTACGAGCAGTACTTC

D: TRBD2
size: once
V: TRBV29-1
J: TRBJ2-1
CDR3: CSVARASGGYNEQFF
DNA: TGCAGCGTTGCTAGAGCTAGCGGCGGATACAATGAGCAGTTCTTC

D: NA
size: NA
V: TRBV5-5
J: TRBJ1-6
CDR3: CASSGGVGAGNSPLHF
DNA: TGTGCCAGCAGCGGGGGCGTGGGGGCTGGCAATTCACCCCTCCACTTT

D: TRBD1
size: NA
V: TRBV7-8
J: TRBJ1-6
CDR3: CASSSTGANSPLHF
DNA: TGTGCCAGCAGCTCTACAGGGGCAAATTCACCCCTCCACTTT

D: TRBD1
size: NA
V: TRBV11-1
J: TRBJ2-7
CDR3: CASSPGGQFPYEQYF
DNA: TGTGCCAGCAGCCCAGGGGGCCAATTTCCCTACGAGCAGTACTTC

D: NA
size: once
V: TRBV5-6
J: TRBJ2-3
CDR3: CASSLVGTDTQYF
DNA: TGTGCCAGCAGCTTGGTCGGCACAGATACGCAGTATTTT

D: NA
size: few
V: TRBV4-1
J: TRBJ2-1
CDR3: CASSQVGGRGNEQFF
DNA: TGCGCCAGCAGCCAAGTAGGTGGCAGGGGCAATGAGCAGTTCTTC

D: TRBD1
size: few
V: TRBV19
J: TRBJ1-4
CDR3: CASSTTGQGTTNEKLFF
DNA: TGTGCCAGTAGTACAACAGGACAGGGGACAACTAATGAAAAACTGTTTTTT

D: TRBD1
size: few
V: TRBV5-3
J: TRBJ1-2
CDR3: CARSPTGNYGYTF
DNA: TGTGCCAGAAGCCCGACAGGGAACTATGGCTACACCTTC

D: TRBD1
size: NA
V: TRBV7-3
J: TRBJ2-3
CDR3: CASSSGQADTQYF
DNA: TGTGCCAGCAGCTCGGGACAGGCGGATACGCAGTATTTT

D: NA
size: NA
V: TRBV6-1
J: TRBJ2-5
CDR3: CASRSPDETQYF
DNA: TGTGCCAGCAGGTCGCCCGACGAGACCCAGTACTTC

D: NA
size: NA
V: TRBV9
J: TRBJ1-3
CDR3: CASSARDSRTDTIYF
DNA: TGTGCCAGCAGCGCCCGGGACTCGAGGACAGACACCATATATTTT

D: TRBD1
size: few
V: TRBV6-6
J: TRBJ1-5
CDR3: CASTQGTGRQPQHF
DNA: TGTGCCAGCACCCAAGGGACAGGGCGGCAGCCCCAGCATTTT

D: TRBD1
size: once
V: TRBV6-6
J: TRBJ2-1
CDR3: CASSASGGIVNEQFF
DNA: TGTGCCAGCAGTGCCTCAGGGGGTATCGTGAATGAGCAGTTCTTC

D: TRBD1
size: NA
V: TRBV7-9
J: TRBJ1-2
CDR3: CASSEGGNYGYTF
DNA: TGTGCCAGCAGCGAAGGGGGCAACTATGGCTACACCTTC

D: NA
size: NA
V: TRBV5-4
J: TRBJ2-3
CDR3: CASSLDVDTQYF
DNA: TGTGCCAGCAGCTTGGATGTCGATACGCAGTATTTT

D: TRBD1
size: NA
V: TRBV2
J: TRBJ1-2
CDR3: CASSPDRGGYTF
DNA: TGTGCCAGCAGCCCAGACAGGGGCGGCTACACCTTC

D: NA
size: few
V: TRBV27
J: TRBJ1-1
CDR3: CASSLWAGRMNTEAFF
DNA: TGTGCCAGCAGTTTATGGGCAGGGCGAATGAACACTGAAGCTTTCTTT

D: NA
size: few
V: TRBV6-5
J: TRBJ1-4
CDR3: CASSYTGNEKLFF
DNA: TGTGCCAGCAGTTATACAGGAAACGAAAAACTGTTTTTT

D: TRBD1
size: NA
V: TRBV10-2
J: TRBJ1-2
CDR3: CASRRWTGRNYGYTF
DNA: TGCGCCAGCAGAAGATGGACAGGGCGGAACTATGGCTACACCTTC

D: TRBD1
size: NA
V: TRBV6-1
J: TRBJ1-1
CDR3: CASSRTGGMGTEAFF
DNA: TGTGCCAGCAGTAGGACAGGGGGAATGGGCACTGAAGCTTTCTTT

D: NA
size: many
V: TRBV25-1
J: TRBJ2-7
CDR3: CASSEIRTAPYEQYF
DNA: TGTGCCAGCAGTGAAATCAGGACAGCCCCCTACGAGCAGTACTTC

D: TRBD1
size: few
V: TRBV28
J: TRBJ1-2
CDR3: CASRKQGENGYTF
DNA: TGTGCCAGCAGAAAACAGGGGGAAAATGGCTACACCTTC

D: NA
size: NA
V: TRBV9
J: TRBJ1-1
CDR3: CASSVVIDTEAFF
DNA: TGTGCCAGCAGCGTAGTAATAGACACTGAAGCTTTCTTT

D: TRBD1
size: once
V: TRBV28
J: TRBJ1-4
CDR3: CASSKETGWNEKLFF
DNA: TGTGCCAGCAGTAAAGAGACAGGGTGGAATGAAAAACTGTTTTTT

D: TRBD1
size: NA
V: TRBV2
J: TRBJ1-4
CDR3: CASSEDRGWEKLFF
DNA: TGTGCCAGCAGTGAGGACAGGGGATGGGAAAAACTGTTTTTT

D: NA
size: NA
V: TRBV5-1
J: TRBJ2-7
CDR3: CASSLGTPPEYEQYF
DNA: TGCGCCAGCAGCTTAGGGACACCCCCCGAGTACGAGCAGTACTTC

D: TRBD1
size: NA
V: TRBV29-1
J: TRBJ2-3
CDR3: CSVDTVAGTGPYF
DNA: TGCAGCGTTGACACGGTCGCCGGGACAGGGCCGTATTTT

D: NA
size: few
V: TRBV28
J: TRBJ1-5
CDR3: CASSTPGDLEPQHF
DNA: TGTGCCAGCAGTACCCCAGGGGATTTGGAGCCCCAGCATTTT

D: NA
size: NA
V: TRBV5-1
J: TRBJ2-1
CDR3: CASSPSTLYNEQFF
DNA: TGCGCCAGCAGCCCCAGCACCCTCTACAATGAGCAGTTCTTC

D: NA
size: few
V: TRBV28
J: TRBJ1-2
CDR3: CASSLRQVGYTF
DNA: TGTGCCAGCAGTTTAAGACAGGTTGGCTACACCTTC

D: TRBD1
size: NA
V: TRBV25-1
J: TRBJ2-7
CDR3: CASSRRQGFEQYF
DNA: TGTGCCAGCAGCAGACGACAGGGGTTCGAGCAGTACTTC

D: NA
size: once
V: TRBV2
J: TRBJ2-3
CDR3: CASLQGPKDTQYF
DNA: TGTGCCTCCCTCCAAGGGCCGAAAGATACGCAGTATTTT